Shown below are 32 T cell receptor beta chains from a single sample sequenced in a study of blood T cell repertoires in COVID-19. Assay: immunoSEQ multiplex PCR; the TCRdb copy retains only in-frame clones and omits some. The data hold fewer than 200,000 clones, with 80% to 95% observed a single time. The sample comprised peripheral blood. The receptor set was obtained from a man aged 45-65 years with acute or convalescent COVID-19.

The chain uses TRBV11-1 and TRBJ1-2; possibly TRBD1 for D (6 bases). From germline, CDR1 is SGHAT and CDR2 FQDESV (reference sequence). Trimming cost V 5 bases and J 4 bases, with 14 bases left between them. This CDR3 has 14 amino acids. Written as DNA, the CDR3 is TGTGCCAGCAGCAAAGCGGGGACATCCTATGGCTACACCTTC. Encoded protein: CASSKAGTSYGYTF.

The V gene is TRBV18, the J gene TRBJ2-7; D unclear. Germline CDR1 reads KGHSH; CDR2 reads LQKENI. This CDR3 contains 14 residues. Trimming shortened V by 3 bases and J by 10 bases, and 19 bases separated the two germline ends. The CDR3 region is CASSPDFVGTNQYF. As DNA, the CDR3 is TGTGCCAGCTCACCCGACTTCGTCGGAACGAACCAGTACTTC.

The rearrangement links TRBV5-1 to TRBJ2-1; tentatively, D is TRBD2 (6 bases). The germline gives CDR1 SGHRS, CDR2 YFSETQ. The V end was cut by 2 bases, the J end by 8 bases, with 11 bases between. The CDR3 spans 13 residues. The CDR3 protein is CASSFAGSDEQFF. The CDR3 DNA is TGCGCCAGCAGCTTCGCGGGGTCCGATGAGCAGTTCTTC.

There are a few counts of this clone. The V call is TRBV9, the J call TRBJ2-3; 7 bases fit TRBD1. This CDR3 is built from 14 residues. V was pared by 2 bases and J by 2 bases, with 2 bases of the junction left unmatched. CDR1 and CDR2 from the germline V gene are SGDLS and YYNGEE. The CDR3 nucleotides are TGTGCCAGCAGCGTTGACAGGGACACAGATACGCAGTATTTT. It yields the protein CASSVDRDTDTQYF.

The chain has TRBV29-1 and TRBJ1-1; D remains unclear. In germline, CDR1 is SQVTM, CDR2 ANQGSEA. The CDR3 runs to 14 residues. Trimming took off 4 bases at V and 3 bases at J, with 15 bases between the two ends. The CDR3 nucleotides read TGCAGCGTTGGCCGACACCCCTCGGACACTGAAGCTTTCTTT. This sequence encodes CSVGRHPSDTEAFF.

This clone has only a few counts. The J gene is TRBJ1-2, the V gene TRBV5-1; D is unresolved. CDR3 length: 11 amino acids. Trimming stripped 3 bases from V and 9 bases from J, with 9 bases between. Germline V CDR1 and CDR2: SGHRS, YFSETQ. DNA for the CDR3: TGCGCCAGCAGCTCCAGAGGGAGCTACACCTTC. Amino acids: CASSSRGSYTF.

This clone was counted once. In nucleotides, the CDR3 is TGTGCCAGCAGCCAAGCGGCTGGAAACACCATATATTTT. Amino acids: CASSQAAGNTIYF. The chain joins TRBV14 to TRBJ1-3; D remains unclear. Deletions cut 1 base from V and 2 bases from J, with 3 bases between. Germline CDR1 is SGHDN and CDR2 is FVKESK. CDR3 length: 13 amino acids.

The chain is built from TRBV19 and TRBJ2-3, with 14 bases matching TRBD2. The CDR3 totals 16 residues. Germline-derived CDR1 and CDR2 are LNHDA and SQIVND (reference sequence). Trimming took 4 bases from V and 4 from J; bases not matched to a gene: 4. The CDR3 DNA reads TGTGCCAGTAGTAGACTAGCGGGAGGGCGGGCAGATACGCAGTATTTT. Protein: CASSRLAGGRADTQYF.

V and J are TRBV15 and TRBJ2-7, with D maybe TRBD2 (5 bases). Germline V CDR1 and CDR2: LNHNV, YYDKDF (reference sequence). V lost 0 bases, J lost 3 bases, and 12 bases lay in between. The CDR3 contains 15 residues. The chain's CDR3 is CATSRDRNGNYEQYF. The DNA of the CDR3 is TGTGCCACCAGCAGAGATCGGAACGGGAACTACGAGCAGTACTTC.

The V and J genes are TRBV20-1 and TRBJ2-7, with D possibly matching TRBD2 (5 bases). Trimming shortened V by 3 bases and J by 4 bases, and 10 bases separated the two germline ends. The CDR3 is made up of 12 amino acids. Germline V CDR1 and CDR2: DFQATT, SNEGSKA (reference sequence). CDR3 protein: CSASLEDYEQYV. Here the CDR3 DNA reads TGCAGTGCTAGTTTGGAGGATTACGAGCAGTACGTC.

The chain couples TRBV28 to TRBJ2-7; TRBD2 is a possible D gene (5 bases). Trimming took 5 bases from V and 11 from J, leaving 19 bases between them. Germline CDR1 is MDHEN and CDR2 is SYDVKM. The CDR3 runs to 13 residues. DNA of the CDR3: TGTGCCAGCAGTCTGAAGCCCGGTCCCGGGGAGTACTTC. Amino acids: CASSLKPGPGEYF.

The V gene is TRBV29-1, the J gene TRBJ2-5; D remains ambiguous. CDR1 is SQVTM, CDR2 ANQGSEA, per germline. The CDR3 is 12 amino acids. V dropped 4 bases and J dropped 5 bases, with 11 bases sitting between them. Here the CDR3 reads CSVVYSAETQYF. The CDR3 nucleotides are TGCAGCGTTGTGTACAGTGCGGAGACCCAGTACTTC.

In its sample, this clone was seen once. The chain uses TRBV3-1 (or the pseudogene TRBV3-2) and TRBJ2-1, with D perhaps TRBD2 (6 bases). Trimming cost V 3 bases and J 9 bases, with 15 bases left between them. Germline loops: CDR1 LGHDT, CDR2 YNNKEL (reference sequence). This CDR3 has 14 residues. This CDR3 reads CASSHLAASSEQFF. The CDR3 DNA sequence: TGTGCCAGCAGCCATTTAGCGGCTTCGAGTGAGCAGTTCTTC.

This clone was recorded once. The chain uses TRBV12-3 or TRBV12-4 and TRBJ1-3; D ambiguous. V lost 8 bases and J 1 base, leaving 9 bases between the germline ends. The CDR3 runs 13 residues. This chain's CDR3 is CASGQWSGNTIYF. In DNA, the CDR3 is TGTGCCAGCGGCCAGTGGTCTGGAAACACCATATATTTT.

The rearrangement links TRBV29-1 to TRBJ1-2; tentative D call: TRBD1 (6 bases). The CDR3 length is 13 residues. Per germline, CDR1 SQVTM and CDR2 ANQGSEA. Trimming stripped 4 bases from V and 8 bases from J, with 17 bases between. Here the CDR3 DNA reads TGCAGCGTTGGACAGGAATATTGGTACGGCTACACCTTC. Protein product: CSVGQEYWYGYTF.

This chain connects TRBV5-4 to TRBJ2-7; 7 bases fit TRBD2. Germline values: CDR1 SGHNT, CDR2 YYREEE (reference sequence). This CDR3 comprises 16 residues. V trimming: 4 bases; J trimming: 2 bases; junction bases outside the gene matches: 12. CDR3 sequence reads: CASSPGGGEGPYEQYV. For the CDR3, the DNA is TGTGCCAGCAGCCCTGGGGGGGGAGAGGGGCCCTACGAGCAGTACGTC.

The chain joins TRBV6-5 to TRBJ1-6; TRBD1 agrees at 8 bases. With 6 bases clipped from V and 7 bases from J, the junction kept 8 bases outside the gene matches. The CDR3 is 15 residues long. Germline V lookup: CDR1 MNHEY, CDR2 SVGAGI. CDR3 in amino acids: CASSKTGAWNSPLHF. The CDR3 DNA sequence: TGTGCCAGCAGCAAGACAGGGGCGTGGAATTCACCCCTCCACTTT.

The chain carries TRBV6-1 and TRBJ1-6; D is unresolved. The germline V and J ends were trimmed by 2 bases and 7 bases, with 18 bases remaining between them. The CDR3 sequence is 17 residues long. Germline V lookup: CDR1 MNHNS, CDR2 SASEGT. CDR3 sequence (DNA): TGTGCCAGCAGTGAATCGAGGAGCGGCTTTACAAATTCACCCCTCCACTTT. Protein sequence: CASSESRSGFTNSPLHF.

The chain links TRBV7-6 to TRBJ2-2; tentative D call: TRBD1 (7 bases). Trimming took 5 bases from V and 5 from J, leaving 15 bases between them. There are 15 residues in the CDR3. Germline assignment: CDR1 SGHVS and CDR2 FNYEAQ. CDR3 DNA sequence: TGTGCCAGCAGCCCCGGGGCAGGGGGGACCGGGGAGCTGTTTTTT. The encoded protein is CASSPGAGGTGELFF.

In this sample, this clone turned up once. This chain connects TRBV18 to TRBJ1-4, with 8 bases identical to TRBD1. The CDR3 is made up of 18 amino acids. J lost 0 bases, V lost 2 bases, and 8 bases had no gene match. Germline CDR1 and CDR2: KGHSH and LQKENI. CDR3 in DNA: TGTGCCAGCTCACCAAATCGACAGGGGCTCTCAACTAATGAAAAACTGTTTTTT. Translating gives CASSPNRQGLSTNEKLFF.

The chain uses TRBV7-3 and TRBJ2-1, with TRBD2 identical over 12 bases. Germline V gene lookup returns CDR1 SGHTA and CDR2 FQGTGA. The J segment lost 7 bases and the V segment lost 5 bases, leaving 3 bases of the junction unmatched. The CDR3 has 14 amino acids. The CDR3 is CASSPGTSGNEQFF. CDR3 DNA: TGTGCCAGCAGCCCCGGGACTAGCGGGAATGAGCAGTTCTTC.

The chain couples TRBV6-5 to TRBJ2-1, with TRBD2 as a possible D gene (5 bases). CDR1 and CDR2 from the germline V gene are MNHEY and SVGAGI. V dropped 7 bases and J dropped 8 bases, with 9 bases sitting between them. CDR3 length: 11 amino acids. CDR3 protein: CASTIGDEQFF. The CDR3 DNA sequence: TGTGCCAGCACGATCGGGGATGAGCAGTTCTTC.

The rearrangement links TRBV5-1 to TRBJ1-6; D remains unclear. V was pared by 7 bases and J by 5 bases, with 16 bases between. This CDR3 has 15 amino acids. CDR1 and CDR2 (germline): SGHRS, YFSETQ. The CDR3 sequence: CASHSGELNNSPLHF. CDR3 nucleotides: TGCGCCAGCCATTCCGGGGAGCTTAATAATTCACCCCTCCACTTT.

The V and J genes are TRBV4-3 and TRBJ1-2; 8 nucleotides match TRBD1. Germline values: CDR1 LGHNA, CDR2 YSLEER. The CDR3 runs to 16 residues. The trim removed 0 bases at V and 6 bases at J, leaving 9 bases unmatched. CDR3 coding DNA: TGCGCCAGCAGCCAAGAGGCCAGGGGGCCGGGGCATGGCTACACCTTC. Translated: CASSQEARGPGHGYTF.

This chain uses TRBV5-1 with TRBJ2-7, with D possibly matching TRBD2 (5 bases). Germline values: CDR1 SGHRS, CDR2 YFSETQ. The CDR3 sequence is 12 residues long. Trimming removed 5 bases at V and 2 bases at J, with 8 bases between. Here the CDR3 DNA reads TGCGCCAGCAGGAGCGGTACCTACGAGCAGTACTTC. Encoded protein: CASRSGTYEQYF.

The rearrangement joins TRBV3-1 (or the pseudogene TRBV3-2) to TRBJ2-3; TRBD2 matches 7 bases. Looked up from germline, CDR1 is LGHDT and CDR2 is YNNKEL (reference sequence). J was trimmed by 2 bases and V by 3 bases; bases with no gene match: 8. The CDR3 extends over 16 amino acids. CDR3 residues: CASSQVPGLPTDTQYF. CDR3 nucleotide sequence: TGTGCCAGCAGCCAGGTACCGGGACTACCCACAGATACGCAGTATTTT.

The chain links TRBV4-1 to TRBJ2-7; D call uncertain. Looked up from germline, CDR1 is MGHRA and CDR2 is YSYEKL. This CDR3 has 14 amino acids. Between the trimmed V and J ends, which lost 0 bases and 3 bases, there was a span of 9 bases. In nucleotides, the CDR3 is TGCGCCAGCAGCCAAGATCGGGTGGGCTACGAGCAGTACGTC. This codes for CASSQDRVGYEQYV.

V gene TRBV11-2 combines with J gene TRBJ2-7; weak D call: TRBD2 (5 bases). The CDR3 is 13 residues long. Germline V lookup: CDR1 SGHAT, CDR2 FQNNGV. The V end was cut by 4 bases, the J end by 2 bases, with 9 bases between. The CDR3, as DNA: TGTGCCAGCAGCTCCGACTATACCTACGAGCAGTACTTC. This sequence encodes CASSSDYTYEQYF.

The chain has TRBV10-3 and TRBJ1-1, with 9 bases that match TRBD1. The CDR3 covers 12 residues. The V and J ends lost 9 bases and 11 bases, in that order; junction bases with no gene match: 10. CDR1 is ENHRY and CDR2 is SYGVKD in the germline V gene. CDR3: CAMGGTGGEAFF. In DNA form, the CDR3 reads TGTGCCATGGGAGGCACAGGGGGCGAGGCTTTCTTT.

The chain employs TRBV4-2 and TRBJ2-7; TRBD1 agrees at 9 bases. Germline CDR1 LGHNA, CDR2 YNFKEQ. This CDR3 is built from 15 residues. With 5 bases clipped from V and 1 base from J, the junction kept 6 bases outside the gene matches. CDR3 amino acids: CASSEGTGWSYEQYF. The CDR3 coding sequence is TGTGCCAGCAGCGAGGGGACAGGGTGGTCCTACGAGCAGTACTTC.

In its sample, this clone was seen a few times. The chain carries TRBV3-1 (or the pseudogene TRBV3-2) and TRBJ1-4; TRBD1 matches at 11 bases. V lost 6 bases and J lost 10; bases outside the gene matches: 10. The CDR3 runs to 15 residues. Germline CDR1 is LGHDT and CDR2 is YNNKEL (reference sequence). The CDR3 bases are TGTGCCAGCAGTCCTCCCGGGACAGGGGGGGGAAAACTGTTTTTT. Its protein product is CASSPPGTGGGKLFF.

The V gene is TRBV10-3, the J gene TRBJ2-1, with D unresolved. The V gene lost 0 bases and the J gene lost 10 bases, with 4 bases spanning the gap. CDR1 and CDR2 (germline): ENHRY, SYGVKD. The CDR3 consists of 11 residues. CDR3 sequence reads: CAISESGEQFF. The DNA for the CDR3 is TGTGCCATCAGTGAGTCGGGCGAGCAGTTCTTC.